This is a list of T cell receptor beta chains from one sample in a study of beta chain features in type 1 diabetes. Sequencing used immunoSEQ multiplex PCR; TCRdb keeps in-frame clones, though not all of them. Found here are 160,000 or so clones, around 10% of them singletons; the top ten hold around 2.1%. Sequencing used central memory CD4+ T cells from blood. The origin of the receptors is a man younger than 35 in good health. CDR3s include the opening cysteine and the closing phenylalanine or tryptophan. D genes are given only for firm matches. Not every row has a clone size; where given, it reads once, few, many or a size class.

clone_size	v_call	d_call	j_call	cdr3_aa	cdr3_nt
many	TRBV9	TRBD1	TRBJ2-7	CASSVRTGLSYEQYF	TGTGCCAGCAGCGTACGGACAGGGCTCTCCTACGAGCAGTACTTC
few	TRBV2	-	TRBJ2-3	CASMVTTSTDTQYF	TGTGCCAGCATGGTAACTACTAGCACAGATACGCAGTATTTT
few	TRBV5-1	-	TRBJ2-4	CASSLGTAKNIQYF	TGCGCCAGCAGCTTGGGGACTGCCAAAAACATTCAGTACTTC
few	TRBV2	-	TRBJ1-2	CASTEDYGYTF	TGTGCCAGCACAGAGGACTATGGCTACACCTTC
few	TRBV5-4	-	TRBJ2-1	CASSPGGALPYNEQFF	TGTGCCAGCAGCCCGGGTGGGGCCCTCCCTTACAATGAGCAGTTCTTC
many	TRBV29-1	-	TRBJ2-7	CSVESPGHNYEQYF	TGCAGCGTTGAATCTCCGGGACATAACTACGAGCAGTACTTC
-	TRBV19	TRBD1	TRBJ2-4	CASSPGTGGAKNIQYF	TGTGCCAGTAGCCCCGGGACAGGGGGAGCCAAAAACATTCAGTACTTC
few	TRBV7-2	TRBD1	TRBJ1-1	CASSLVRTGGMNTEAFF	TGTGCCAGCAGCCTCGTTAGGACAGGGGGCATGAACACTGAAGCTTTCTTT
few	TRBV25-1	-	TRBJ1-5	CASSGQDQPQHF	TGTGCCAGCAGTGGACAGGACCAGCCCCAGCATTTT
few	TRBV9	TRBD1	TRBJ2-5	CASGDRGGTQYF	TGTGCCAGCGGCGACAGGGGTGGTACCCAGTACTTC
-	TRBV7-2	-	TRBJ2-3	CASSPRLPQYF	TGTGCCAGCAGCCCCCGGTTGCCGCAGTATTTT
-	TRBV6-6	TRBD1	TRBJ1-1	CASSKQGGGSSTEAFF	TGTGCCAGCAGTAAACAAGGGGGCGGTAGTTCGACTGAAGCTTTCTTT
few	TRBV29-1	-	TRBJ2-2	CSVELGRGALGGELFF	TGCAGCGTCGAATTAGGACGCGGGGCTCTAGGCGGGGAGCTGTTTTTT
-	TRBV4-2	TRBD1	TRBJ1-5	CASSQEATGNQPQHF	TGTGCCAGCAGCCAAGAGGCGACAGGGAATCAGCCCCAGCATTTT
few	TRBV9	-	TRBJ1-2	CASSKKTENYGYTF	TGTGCCAGCTCCAAAAAGACTGAGAACTATGGCTACACCTTC
-	TRBV5-4	-	TRBJ2-1	CASSLLRLQFF	TGTGCCAGCAGCTTGTTACGGTTGCAGTTCTTC
few	TRBV2	-	TRBJ1-1	CASSEEGTTEAFF	TGTGCCAGCAGTGAAGAGGGAACTACTGAAGCTTTCTTT
few	TRBV2	-	TRBJ2-2	CASTPRQGRTGELFF	TGTGCCAGCACCCCCAGGCAGGGGCGGACCGGGGAGCTGTTTTTT
-	TRBV4-3	-	TRBJ2-7	CASSQGGGRTYEQYF	TGCGCCAGCAGCCAAGGCGGCGGGCGTACCTACGAGCAGTACTTC
few	TRBV28	-	TRBJ1-6	CASSLRTSYSPLHF	TGTGCCAGCAGTTTAAGGACGTCATACTCACCCCTCCACTTT
-	TRBV27	-	TRBJ2-1	CASPSRPFHSYNEQFF	TGTGCCAGTCCGAGCCGACCCTTTCACTCCTACAATGAGCAGTTCTTC
few	TRBV7-2	-	TRBJ1-2	CASSLWGYGYTF	TGTGCCAGCAGCTTGTGGGGGTATGGCTACACCTTC
-	TRBV7-2	-	TRBJ1-5	CASSLSGGYSNQPQHF	TGTGCCAGCAGCTTAAGCGGGGGTTATAGCAATCAGCCCCAGCATTTT
-	TRBV7-2	-	TRBJ2-7	CASSLTMYEQYF	TGTGCCAGCAGCCTTACCATGTACGAGCAGTACTTC
few	TRBV4-3	-	TRBJ2-2	CASSQVLRLTNTGELFF	TGCGCCAGCAGCCAGGTTCTCAGGCTTACGAACACCGGGGAGCTGTTTTTT
many	TRBV7-2	-	TRBJ2-2	CASSLTGSRTPGELFF	TGTGCCAGCAGCTTGACGGGCAGCCGGACTCCCGGGGAGCTGTTTTTT
few	TRBV5-4	-	TRBJ1-3	CASSDKTTGLSNTIYF	TGTGCCAGCAGCGATAAAACAACGGGACTATCGAACACCATATATTTT
-	TRBV5-4	-	TRBJ1-1	CASSRTGMNTEAFF	TGTGCCAGCAGCCGCACCGGAATGAACACTGAAGCTTTCTTT
few	TRBV14	TRBD1	TRBJ1-5	CASSQRMVPPWTGVNQPQHF	TGTGCCAGCAGCCAAAGGATGGTCCCGCCTTGGACAGGGGTCAATCAGCCCCAGCATTTT
few	TRBV9	TRBD1	TRBJ1-3	CASSSGTANSGNTIYF	TGTGCCAGCAGCTCTGGGACAGCTAACTCTGGAAACACCATATATTTT
few	TRBV27	-	TRBJ1-2	CASYPVGDLWYGYTF	TGTGCCAGCTACCCCGTGGGGGACTTATGGTATGGCTACACCTTC
few	TRBV9	-	TRBJ1-5	CASSVEGGQPQHF	TGTGCCAGCAGCGTAGAAGGGGGACAGCCCCAGCATTTT
few	TRBV4-3	TRBD1	TRBJ1-2	CASSQGPGQEGGYTF	TGCGCCAGCAGCCAGGGCCCGGGACAGGAGGGCGGCTACACCTTC
-	TRBV6-5	-	TRBJ1-2	CASSPDGSYGYTF	TGTGCCAGCAGCCCTGACGGGTCCTATGGCTACACCTTC
-	TRBV27	TRBD1	TRBJ2-6	CASRVGQGSSGANVLTF	TGTGCCAGCCGCGTGGGACAGGGGAGCTCTGGGGCCAACGTCCTGACTTTC
few	TRBV5-1	TRBD2	TRBJ2-1	CASSLGVAGDDEQFF	TGCGCCAGCAGCCTTGGGGTAGCGGGGGACGATGAGCAGTTCTTC
-	TRBV10-3	-	TRBJ2-7	CATTSLGTSYEQYF	TGTGCCACTACCTCACTAGGAACATCCTACGAGCAGTACTTC
few	TRBV10-2	-	TRBJ1-2	CASRRDDYGYTF	TGCGCCAGCAGAAGGGACGACTATGGCTACACCTTC
-	TRBV11-2	TRBD1	TRBJ1-4	CASSLRQGPNEKLFF	TGTGCCAGCAGCTTGAGACAGGGACCTAATGAAAAACTGTTTTTT
-	TRBV5-1	-	TRBJ2-6	CASSPPLGGANVLTF	TGCGCCAGCAGCCCCCCTTTGGGTGGGGCCAACGTCCTGACTTTC
-	TRBV7-2	-	TRBJ2-7	CASTQRRGRYEQYF	TGTGCCAGCACCCAAAGGAGGGGGCGGTACGAGCAGTACTTC
few	TRBV5-1	TRBD2	TRBJ2-5	CASSLDIAGGRETQYF	TGCGCCAGCAGCTTGGATATAGCGGGAGGGCGAGAGACCCAGTACTTC
-	TRBV30	-	TRBJ2-7	CAGRQDYEQYF	TGTGCCGGGAGACAGGACTACGAGCAGTACTTC
once	TRBV5-6	-	TRBJ2-7	CASSRRGHYEQYF	TGTGCCAGCAGCCGGCGGGGCCACTACGAGCAGTACTTC
few	TRBV7-9	-	TRBJ1-5	CASSPGIYSNQPQHF	TGTGCCAGCAGCCCTGGGATCTATAGCAATCAGCCCCAGCATTTT
-	TRBV5-1	-	TRBJ1-2	CASSEQGYGYTF	TGCGCCAGCTCGGAGCAGGGATATGGCTACACCTTC
few	TRBV27	TRBD2	TRBJ2-7	CASSPHRGTSGEPAYEQYF	TGTGCCAGCAGTCCCCATCGCGGGACTAGCGGGGAGCCCGCGTACGAGCAGTACTTC
few	TRBV29-1	TRBD1	TRBJ1-1	CSVGQPALNTEAFF	TGCAGCGTGGGACAGCCTGCTTTGAACACTGAAGCTTTCTTT
-	TRBV7-3	-	TRBJ2-3	CASSLRASGDTQYF	TGTGCCAGCAGCTTAAGGGCTAGTGGGGATACGCAGTATTTT
many	TRBV6-1	-	TRBJ2-7	CASSEVAQVGYEQYF	TGTGCCAGCAGTGAAGTTGCGCAGGTCGGCTACGAGCAGTACTTC
few	TRBV28	-	TRBJ1-1	CASSPSKNTEAFF	TGTGCCAGCAGCCCGTCCAAGAACACTGAAGCTTTCTTT
few	TRBV5-1	-	TRBJ2-7	CASRRSSGAEQYF	TGCGCCAGCAGGAGGTCGTCGGGTGCCGAGCAGTACTTC
few	TRBV27	-	TRBJ1-5	CASRGRNQPQHF	TGTGCCAGCAGGGGGAGAAATCAGCCCCAGCATTTT
few	TRBV4-3	-	TRBJ2-2	CASSQGFTGELFF	TGCGCCAGCAGCCAAGGATTCACCGGGGAGCTGTTTTTT
-	TRBV6-6	-	TRBJ1-6	CASSGGSYNSPLHF	TGTGCCAGCAGTGGGGGCTCCTATAATTCACCCCTCCACTTT
-	TRBV30	TRBD1	TRBJ1-3	CAWSVRLRDSLTIYF	TGTGCCTGGAGTGTACGATTGAGGGACAGCTTGACCATATATTTT
-	TRBV9	TRBD1	TRBJ2-3	CASSLGTAKDTQYF	TGTGCCAGCAGCCTAGGGACAGCAAAAGATACGCAGTATTTT
few	TRBV30	-	TRBJ2-3	CAWRKSGADTQYF	TGTGCCTGGAGAAAGTCAGGAGCAGATACGCAGTATTTT
-	TRBV7-2	TRBD1	TRBJ2-5	CASSWTGAETQYF	TGTGCCAGCAGCTGGACAGGGGCGGAGACCCAGTACTTC